This TCR beta chain was recovered during a study of shared clonotypes between healthy human individuals. Points from the study as a whole: Across a handful of donors, naive CD4 shared roughly 5.2%, naive CD8 3.5% to 4%, memory CD4 about 2.4%, memory CD8 roughly 0.37%.

Comment on this clone: Its antigen is as yet unknown.

In the study's own analysis: Filtering differed for immunoSEQ, which gave only junction sequences without quality scores. Sequencing was performed with immunoSEQ multiplex PCR; in TCRdb, only in-frame clones are kept and a portion is missing. From that table come the V and J calls and clone size; the DNA was used to work out D and trimming. Altogether some 2,500,000 clones are present, 85% to 95% being singletons, with the ten largest covering around 0.35%. The CDR3 is made up of 15 amino acids. Trimming cost V 0 bases and J 2 bases, with 11 bases left between them. The germline CDR1 and CDR2 sequences are MNHEY and SVGAGI.

The sample consisted of naive CD4+ T cells from PBMCs. Subset specified: CD45RA+ positively selected. The V gene is TRBV6-5, the J gene TRBJ2-7, with a possible D match to TRBD2 (6 bases). The TCR sequence derives from a man aged 18-30 years in good health. Some clones in this sample may be carry-over from other donors' samples. The CDR3 nucleotides read TGTGCCAGCAGTTACTCGACTAGTCCTACCTACGAGCAGTACTTC. Its protein is CASSYSTSPTYEQYF.